The 2 T cell receptor beta chains reported below all come from one sample, sequenced in a study of blood T cell repertoires in COVID-19. Profiling relied on immunoSEQ multiplex PCR, and the TCRdb table lists in-frame clones only, not all of them. The data show approximately 220,000 clones, 80% to 90% seen once. The source material was PBMCs or T cells enriched from blood (not recorded which). These receptors all come from a woman aged 50 to 60 who had been exposed to COVID-19.

The chain carries TRBV30 and TRBJ1-5; D is uncertain. The length of the CDR3 is 13 residues. Per germline, CDR1 GTSNPN and CDR2 SVGIG (reference sequence). Deletions cut 0 bases from V and 13 bases from J, with 16 bases between. The CDR3 protein is CAWSVEVRGPQHF. Written as DNA, the CDR3 is TGTGCCTGGAGTGTTGAGGTACGTGGTCCTCAGCATTTT.

The chain recombines TRBV9 with TRBJ2-3; D is ambiguous. The germline V gene encodes CDR1 SGDLS and CDR2 YYNGEE. The CDR3 covers 13 residues. V was clipped by 4 bases and J by 6 bases, with 12 bases between them. The CDR3 DNA reads as TGTGCCAGCAGCCAACCACCGAGGGATACGCAGTATTTT. Translation gives CASSQPPRDTQYF.